This entry lists 28 T cell receptor beta chains sequenced from one sample in a study of cytotoxic CD8 clonotypes in ibrutinib-treated CLL. The assay was immunoSEQ multiplex PCR, and TCRdb's table has in-frame clones only and misses some. The table has 97,000 or so clones, around 73% seen once. Source: PBMCs, taken after 12 months of ibrutinib treatment. These receptors were obtained from a human donor with chronic lymphocytic leukemia.

The chain has TRBV18 and TRBJ1-3; D call uncertain. Germline CDR1 reads KGHSH; CDR2 reads LQKENI. Trimming removed 6 bases at V and 2 bases at J, with 17 bases between. The CDR3 has 16 residues. The CDR3, as DNA: TGTGCCAGCTCCGTAAAGGAACCAGGTGCTGGAAACACCATATATTTT. It encodes CASSVKEPGAGNTIYF.

This clone was seen a single time. The rearrangement joins TRBV5-4 to TRBJ1-2, with 8 bases lining up with TRBD1. The germline V gene encodes CDR1 SGHNT and CDR2 YYREEE (reference sequence). V lost 2 bases and J lost 3; bases outside the gene matches: 6. CDR3 length: 15 amino acids. The CDR3 spells CASSFSGGAHYGYTF. The CDR3 bases are TGTGCCAGCAGCTTCTCAGGGGGCGCCCACTATGGCTACACCTTC.

This clone appeared once. The chain links TRBV30 to TRBJ2-3; D gene unclear. This CDR3 comprises 12 residues. Trimming pared 3 bases from V and 2 bases from J, leaving 6 bases between. Germline CDR1 reads GTSNPN; CDR2 reads SVGIG (reference sequence). CDR3 nucleotides: TGTGCCTGGAGATATCACACAGATACGCAGTATTTT. Its protein is CAWRYHTDTQYF.

V gene TRBV10-1 combines with J gene TRBJ2-5, with 8 positions matching TRBD1. Germline CDR1 and CDR2: WNHNN and SYGVQD (reference sequence). The CDR3 runs 13 residues. The ends lost 4 bases at V and 4 bases at J; junction bases unmatched: 2. CDR3 protein: CASSVGTGETQYF. The CDR3 nucleotides are TGCGCCAGCAGTGTTGGGACAGGAGAGACCCAGTACTTC.

The V and J genes are TRBV7-9 and TRBJ2-3; TRBD1 or TRBD2 may be the D gene (5 bases each). CDR1 and CDR2 (germline): SEHNR, FQNEAQ (reference sequence). This CDR3 is 14 amino acids long. Trimming removed 4 bases from V and 4 bases from J, with 12 bases in between. CDR3 sequence (DNA): TGTGCCAGCAGCTCCACGGGACGTTCAGATACGCAGTATTTT. Its protein product is CASSSTGRSDTQYF.

This chain connects TRBV4-3 to TRBJ2-7; TRBD2 agrees at 7 bases. This CDR3 spans 16 amino acids. With V trimmed by 0 bases and J by 0 bases, 5 bases remained unmatched. Germline values: CDR1 LGHNA, CDR2 YSLEER. Written as DNA, the CDR3 is TGCGCCAGCAGCCAAGATTACGGGGGGAGCTCCTACGAGCAGTACTTC. It codes for CASSQDYGGSSYEQYF.

The chain joins TRBV7-8 to TRBJ1-4; D remains unclear. CDR1 and CDR2 from the germline V gene are SGHVS and FQNEAQ. V lost 2 bases, J lost 7 bases, and 2 bases lay in between. CDR3 length: 11 amino acids. CDR3 protein: CASSLSEKLFF. In DNA, the CDR3 is TGTGCCAGCAGCTTATCTGAAAAACTGTTTTTT.

This chain uses TRBV7-2 with TRBJ1-3; TRBD1 matches at 8 bases. The CDR3 runs 15 residues. After removal of 5 bases from V and 3 bases from J, the junction contained 6 bases not matched to a gene. CDR1 is SGHTA and CDR2 is FQGNSA in the germline V gene. CDR3 in DNA: TGTGCCAGCAGCGTCAGGGGGCAAGGTGGAAACACCATATATTTT. Its translation: CASSVRGQGGNTIYF.

A remark on this clone: Other DNA sequences of this sample code for an identical CDR3. The J gene is TRBJ2-4, the V gene TRBV7-2; 7 bases agree with TRBD1. CDR3 length: 13 amino acids. Germline values: CDR1 SGHTA, CDR2 FQGNSA. J lost 6 bases, V lost 6 bases, and 5 bases had no gene match. CDR3 coding DNA: TGTGCCAGCAGAGGGGGCGAGGGAAACATTCAGTACTTC. Amino acid sequence: CASRGGEGNIQYF.

This chain uses TRBV15 with TRBJ1-2, with 7 positions matching TRBD1. This CDR3 has 16 residues. V dropped 1 base and J dropped 0; count of bases not matched to a gene: 5. The V gene's germline CDR1 is LNHNV and CDR2 YYDKDF (reference sequence). In DNA, the CDR3 is TGTGCCACCAGCAGAGGTGGGACAGAAGCTAACTATGGCTACACCTTC. Its translation is CATSRGGTEANYGYTF.

The J gene is TRBJ2-5, the V gene TRBV10-2, with 11 bases that match TRBD2. The germline V gene encodes CDR1 WSHSY and CDR2 SAAADI. The length of the CDR3 is 18 residues. The ends lost 2 bases at V and 2 bases at J; junction bases unmatched: 10. CDR3 DNA sequence: TGCGCCAGCAGTGAGGAGATAGCGGGGGGGCTCTATCAAGAGACCCAGTACTTC. Its translation is CASSEEIAGGLYQETQYF.

The rearrangement links TRBV7-2 to TRBJ2-7, with D perhaps matching TRBD1 or TRBD2 (5 bases each). CDR1 is SGHTA, CDR2 FQGNSA, per germline. There are 17 residues in the CDR3. Trimming removed 5 bases from V and 3 bases from J, with 23 bases in between. The chain's CDR3 is CASSPTLEGKKGYEQYF. Written as DNA, the CDR3 is TGTGCCAGCAGCCCGACCCTCGAGGGGAAGAAGGGCTACGAGCAGTACTTC.

The rearrangement links TRBV27 to TRBJ1-2; TRBD1 agrees at 10 bases. V gave up 5 bases and J gave up 7 bases; unmatched junction bases: 7. CDR1 is MNHEY and CDR2 is SMNVEV in the germline V gene (reference sequence). This CDR3 is 14 amino acids long. The CDR3 bases are TGTGCCAGCAGTCACCGGGACAGGGGTTTTGGCTACACCTTC. Translating gives CASSHRDRGFGYTF.

The V call is TRBV6-1, the J call TRBJ1-4; 7 bases agree with TRBD1. Per germline, CDR1 MNHNS and CDR2 SASEGT. Unmatched junction bases numbered 10, after V lost 7 bases and J lost 8 bases. This CDR3 has 14 amino acids. CDR3 in DNA: TGTGCCAGCATGCCCGGGACAGCGGCGGAAAAACTGTTTTTT. Amino acid sequence: CASMPGTAAEKLFF.

CDR3 sequence: CASSSGGEAASSYEQYF. CDR3 nucleotide sequence: TGTGCCAGCAGTTCTGGTGGGGAGGCAGCCTCCTCCTACGAGCAGTACTTC. The rearrangement uses TRBV4-2 and TRBJ2-7; tentatively, D is TRBD2 (6 bases). Trimming removed 6 bases from V and 0 bases from J, with 21 bases in between. Germline V CDR1 and CDR2: LGHNA, YNFKEQ. The CDR3 loop spans 17 amino acids.

The chain combines TRBV30 with TRBJ2-2, with D possibly called TRBD1 or TRBD2 (5 bases each). CDR3 size: 13 residues. V lost 0 bases and J 6 bases, leaving 8 bases between the germline ends. Germline CDR1 is GTSNPN and CDR2 is SVGIG (reference sequence). CDR3 DNA sequence: TGTGCCTGGAGTGTAGGGACGGCCGGGGAGCTGTTTTTT. The encoded protein is CAWSVGTAGELFF. The variable domain in full, completed from reference TRBV30 and TRBJ2-2, reads SQTIHQWPATLVQPVGSPLSLECTVEGTSNPNLYWYRQAAGRGLQLLFYSVGIGQISSEVPQNLSASRPQDRQFILSSKKLLLSDSGFYLCAWSVGTAGELFFGEGSRLTVL.

The sample holds a few counts of this clone. The chain uses TRBV2 and TRBJ2-7; 13 bases agree with TRBD2. The CDR3 sequence is 16 residues long. Germline-derived CDR1 and CDR2 are SNHLY and FYNNEI. Trimming took 7 bases from V and 2 from J; bases not matched to a gene: 8. For the CDR3, the DNA is TGTGCCAGCAACAACGCGGGGACTAGCGGGGCCTACGAGCAGTACTTC. It specifies CASNNAGTSGAYEQYF.

CDR3 residues: CASSRTGTNEKLFF. In nucleotides, the CDR3 is TGCGCCAGCAGCCGGACCGGGACTAATGAAAAACTGTTTTTT. This chain joins TRBV5-1 and TRBJ1-4; D is unresolved. Trimming took off 4 bases at V and 2 bases at J, with 9 bases between the two ends. The germline V gene has CDR1 SGHRS and CDR2 YFSETQ. The length of the CDR3 is 14 residues.

This chain uses TRBV11-3 with TRBJ2-5; 7 bases match TRBD1. This CDR3 has 12 amino acids. Per germline, CDR1 SGHNT and CDR2 YENEEA. The V gene end was trimmed by 5 bases and the J gene end by 4 bases; junction bases not matched to a gene: 1. The CDR3 loop reads CASSDRAETQYF. CDR3 DNA: TGTGCCAGCAGCGACAGGGCAGAGACCCAGTACTTC.

In its sample, this clone was seen a few times. Here the CDR3 reads CAWRNLGQGVPIAFF. CDR3 DNA: TGTGCCTGGAGGAATTTGGGACAAGGGGTCCCCATAGCTTTCTTT. The chain joins TRBV30 to TRBJ1-1; D perhaps matches TRBD1 (6 bases). V lost 3 bases and J lost 10, with 24 bases in between. The CDR3 is 15 residues long. The germline gives CDR1 GTSNPN, CDR2 SVGIG (reference sequence).

In this sample, this clone turned up a few times. The rearrangement links TRBV14 to TRBJ2-7; 12 nucleotides agree with TRBD1. Germline V gene sequence: CDR1 SGHDN, CDR2 FVKESK. The V segment lost 4 bases and the J segment 7 bases; nucleotides outside the gene matches: 14. CDR3 size: 17 residues. Here the CDR3 reads CASSPGTGGSYAREQYF. The CDR3 DNA is TGTGCCAGCAGCCCCGGGACAGGGGGCTCTTACGCCAGGGAGCAGTACTTC.

As regards this clone: Germline and junction disagree at one end, which may indicate a read error. The J gene is TRBJ2-5, the V gene TRBV30; D call uncertain. The V gene's germline CDR1 is GTSNPN and CDR2 SVGIG (reference sequence). The CDR3 consists of 13 residues. CDR3 in amino acids: CAWSDSIQGTQYF. CDR3 nucleotides: TGTGCCTGGAGTGACTCGATCCAAGGGACCCAGTACTTC.

This clone was counted only a few times. This chain's CDR3 is CASSLMGPGNTIYF. Written as DNA, the CDR3 is TGTGCCAGCAGCTTGATGGGGCCTGGAAACACCATATATTTT. The genes are TRBV5-4 and TRBJ1-3; D might be TRBD1 (5 bases). Trimming left V 1 base short and J 2 bases short, with 7 bases between. CDR1 is SGHNT and CDR2 is YYREEE in the germline V gene (reference sequence). The CDR3 totals 14 residues.

The genes are TRBV2 and TRBJ2-2, with 7 bases matching TRBD1. CDR1 and CDR2 from the germline V gene are SNHLY and FYNNEI. The CDR3 is 13 amino acids. After removal of 8 bases from V and 5 bases from J, the junction contained 5 bases not matched to a gene. Here the CDR3 DNA reads TGTGCCAGCGCGACAGGGTGGACCGGGGAGCTGTTTTTT. Translating gives CASATGWTGELFF.

This clone was seen only once. The chain joins TRBV11-1 to TRBJ2-5; 9 positions match TRBD2. Trimming took 8 bases from V and 2 from J; bases not matched to a gene: 12. The CDR3 covers 16 residues. CDR1 is SGHAT, CDR2 FQDESV, per germline (reference sequence). The CDR3 bases are TGTGCCAGCGTTGGGGGAGGGACTAGCAGACAAGAGACCCAGTACTTC. The encoded protein is CASVGGGTSRQETQYF.

The chain combines TRBV27 with TRBJ2-6; D not resolved. The germline V and J ends were trimmed by 2 bases and 0 bases, with 8 bases remaining between them. CDR1 is MNHEY and CDR2 is SMNVEV in the germline V gene (reference sequence). The CDR3 covers 16 residues. The CDR3 reads CASSLGTGSGANVLTF. The CDR3 region has the DNA TGTGCCAGCAGTTTAGGCACCGGCTCTGGGGCCAACGTCCTGACTTTC.

This chain links TRBV7-9 with TRBJ2-7; weak D call: TRBD2 (5 bases). The CDR3 length is 19 residues. With 0 bases removed from V and 4 bases from J, the gap between germline ends came to 25 bases. The germline V gene encodes CDR1 SEHNR and CDR2 FQNEAQ (reference sequence). As DNA, the CDR3 is TGTGCCAGCAGCTTAGCCCCCCGATCGGGCCTCGGGGTTCCTTACGAGCAGTACTTC. Its protein is CASSLAPRSGLGVPYEQYF.

This chain uses TRBV7-2 with TRBJ2-7; 11 nucleotides line up with TRBD2. The germline V gene encodes CDR1 SGHTA and CDR2 FQGNSA. This CDR3 has 15 amino acids. The V and J ends lost 5 bases and 3 bases, in that order; junction bases with no gene match: 6. CDR3 protein: CASSLTLAGGYEQYF. The CDR3 nucleotides read TGTGCCAGCAGCCTTACCCTAGCGGGGGGCTACGAGCAGTACTTC.